This T cell receptor (beta chain) was captured in a study of T-cell memory formation after mild COVID-19. General study results and limits: While clones contracting from day 15 to 85 were balanced between CD4 and CD8, later expanders leaned CD4+. Researchers found some responding clones in pre-infection memory, a sign that cross-reactive memory joined.

With regard to this clonotype: Its specificity is unknown.

Each CDR3 protein is one row after TCRdb ran MiXCR on the 5' RACE reads. Counted here are 580,000 or so distinct CDR3 sequences, 15% to 20% occurring once; the ten biggest clones make up just over 8%. With V trimmed by 2 bases and J by 8 bases, 6 bases remained unmatched. CDR1 is MNHEY, CDR2 SVGAGI, per germline. The CDR3 runs 15 residues. The TCR sequence derives from an adult woman who had mild COVID-19 (a few samples of this study predate the infection). Cell type and time point are not known. The sequenced material came from PBMCs or a T cell subset sorted from them (not recorded which). The genes are TRBV6-5 and TRBJ1-6, with TRBD1 matching over 7 bases. The CDR3 here is CASSYLGRGYSPLHF. The CDR3 nucleotides are TGTGCCAGCAGTTACCTGGGCAGGGGGTATTCACCCCTCCACTTT.